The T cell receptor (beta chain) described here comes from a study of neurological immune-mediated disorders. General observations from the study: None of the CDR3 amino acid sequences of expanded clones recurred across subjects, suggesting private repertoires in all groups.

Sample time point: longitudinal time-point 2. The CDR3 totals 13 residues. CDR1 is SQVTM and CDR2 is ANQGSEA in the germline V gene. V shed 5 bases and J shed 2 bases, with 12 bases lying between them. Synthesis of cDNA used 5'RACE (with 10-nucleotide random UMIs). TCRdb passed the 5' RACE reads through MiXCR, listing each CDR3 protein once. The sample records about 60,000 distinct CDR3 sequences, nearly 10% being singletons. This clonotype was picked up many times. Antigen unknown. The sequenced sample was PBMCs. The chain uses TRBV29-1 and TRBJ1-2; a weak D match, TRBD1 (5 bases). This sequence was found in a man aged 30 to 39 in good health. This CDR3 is CSVIPGMNYGYTF. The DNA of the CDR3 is TGCAGCGTTATTCCAGGGATGAACTATGGCTACACCTTC. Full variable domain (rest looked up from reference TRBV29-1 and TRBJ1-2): SAVISQKPSRDICQRGTSLTIQCQVDSQVTMMFWYRQQPGQSLTLIATANQGSEATYESGFVIDKFPISRPNLTFSTLTVSNMSPEDSSIYLCSVIPGMNYGYTFGSGTRLTVV.